What follows describes a single T cell receptor beta chain. TCRdb's copy holds only in-frame clones and misses some; the assay was immunoSEQ multiplex PCR. Seen here are around 99,000 clones, under 95% observed once, and the top ten hold around 0.75%. This sample is drawn from a study of siplizumab effects on memory and regulatory T cells. This CDR3 spans 15 amino acids. Germline assignment: CDR1 SQVTM and CDR2 ANQGSEA. Trimming took off 6 bases at V and 0 bases at J, with 16 bases between the two ends. This TCR came from a human donor in good health. Input material: Tregs sorted from blood. The V and J genes are TRBV29-1 and TRBJ2-3; D is perhaps TRBD1 (6 bases). The CDR3 reads CSVGFGQKSTDTQYF. CDR3 nucleotides: TGCAGCGTGGGCTTTGGACAGAAAAGCACAGATACGCAGTATTTT.